This TCR beta chain was captured by sequencing in a study of control samples from healthy donors and cancer patients. CDR3 length: 16 residues. V lost 3 bases to trimming and J lost 4 bases; unmatched junction nucleotides: 1. Germline CDR1 reads SGHTA; CDR2 reads FQGTGA. TCRdb's table, derived via immunoSEQ multiplex PCR, lists solely in-frame clones and lacks some. The sample comprises more than 50,000 clones, almost 85% of which are singletons, and 4.5% to 7% rests with the top ten. Input material: blood. The sequence came from a man in his forties in good health. V is TRBV7-3 and J is TRBJ2-2; 14 positions match TRBD2. CDR3 nucleotide sequence: TGTGCCAGCAGCTTGGGACTAGCGGGGGCCACCGGGGAGCTGTTTTTT. Translation gives CASSLGLAGATGELFF.